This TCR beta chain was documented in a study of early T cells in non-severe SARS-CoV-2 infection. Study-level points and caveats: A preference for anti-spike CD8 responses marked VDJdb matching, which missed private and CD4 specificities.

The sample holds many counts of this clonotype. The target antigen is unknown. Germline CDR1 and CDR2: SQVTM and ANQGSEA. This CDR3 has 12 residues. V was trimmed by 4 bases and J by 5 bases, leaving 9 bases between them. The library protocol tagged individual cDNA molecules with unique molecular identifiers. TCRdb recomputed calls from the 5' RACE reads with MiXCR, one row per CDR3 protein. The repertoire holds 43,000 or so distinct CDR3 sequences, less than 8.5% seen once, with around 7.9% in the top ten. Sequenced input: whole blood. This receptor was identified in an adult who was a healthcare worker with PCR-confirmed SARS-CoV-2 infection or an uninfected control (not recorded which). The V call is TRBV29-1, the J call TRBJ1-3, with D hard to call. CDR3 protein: CSVGPDRNTIYF. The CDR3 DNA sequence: TGCAGCGTTGGTCCAGATAGAAACACCATATATTTT.